Sequencing of this T cell receptor (beta chain) was carried out in a study of cytomegalovirus exposure and HLA in healthy donors. From germline, CDR1 is LGHNA and CDR2 YSLEER. With 2 bases clipped from V and 0 bases from J, the junction kept 3 bases outside the gene matches. The CDR3 extends over 15 amino acids. Study-wide results and caveats: Researchers reported from a later analysis that most CMV-associated TCR beta chains appeared HLA-restricted. An analysis was carried out at a later point. It showed that HLA-associated TCR beta chains were more clonally expanded than equally common non-associated chains. Prediction of most subjects' HLA-A and HLA-B alleles by TCR beta sequences was reportedly accurate. A likely sequencing artifact accounted for one observed cluster of highly shared sequence variants.

Primers included in the PCR were 60 Vbeta and 13 Jbeta primers. Repertoires were generated with immunoSEQ multiplex PCR, while TCRdb's copy carries only in-frame clones and drops some. This sample has some 120,000 clones, with around four fifths found just once. With respect to this clone: What it binds is unknown.

This TCR derives from a male donor in good health and CMV-seropositive. The sequencing input was PBMCs. The chain employs TRBV4-3 and TRBJ2-5; 7 bases map to TRBD1. CDR3 loop: CASSQPDRYQETQYF. The CDR3 DNA follows: TGCGCCAGCAGCCAACCGGACAGGTACCAAGAGACCCAGTACTTC.